The 20 T cell receptor beta chains presented below share a single source sample, sequenced in a study of blood T cells in healthy people across ages. PCR was performed a second time for roughly 7 to 12 cycles using a sample-barcoded 5' primer and a J-beta primer mix. TCRdb re-called the 5' RACE reads through MiXCR, storing one row per CDR3 protein. The data contain hundreds of thousands of distinct CDR3 sequences, about 61% of them singletons. Sequenced: blood. The receptors stem from a man aged 35 to 55 in good health.

The genes are TRBV6-2 or TRBV6-3 and TRBJ2-7; no clear D gene. Germline V CDR1 and CDR2: MNHEY, SVGEGT. This CDR3 region has 11 residues. V was shortened by 4 bases and J by 5 bases, with 6 bases between the two germline ends. The CDR3 sequence: CASSSTHEQYF. The CDR3 DNA reads TGTGCCAGCAGTTCTACCCACGAGCAGTACTTC.

V is TRBV7-3 and J is TRBJ2-7; TRBD1 might be the D (7 bases). CDR1 is SGHTA and CDR2 is FQGTGA in the germline V gene. This CDR3 spans 14 amino acids. V shed 5 bases and J shed 3 bases, with 14 bases lying between them. The CDR3: CASSIGGGFYEQYF. CDR3 nucleotides: TGTGCCAGCAGCATAGGAGGGGGCTTCTACGAGCAGTACTTC.

J is TRBJ2-1 and V is TRBV20-1, with 7 bases identical to TRBD1. V lost 6 bases to trimming and J lost 3 bases; unmatched junction nucleotides: 11. Germline values: CDR1 DFQATT, CDR2 SNEGSKA (reference sequence). The CDR3 extends over 15 amino acids. CDR3 in amino acids: CSAQARDRIYNEQFF. The CDR3 region has the DNA TGCAGTGCGCAAGCCCGGGACAGAATCTACAATGAGCAGTTCTTC.

The chain is built from TRBV7-2 and TRBJ2-7; no clear D gene. V was shortened by 5 bases and J by 6 bases, with 14 bases between the two germline ends. Germline-derived CDR1 and CDR2 are SGHTA and FQGNSA. The CDR3 is 13 amino acids. The DNA for the CDR3 is TGTGCCAGCAGCCCCATTGCCTTCGGCGAGCAGTACTTC. Translating gives CASSPIAFGEQYF. Based on the CDR3 plus reference TRBV7-2 and TRBJ2-7, the full variable domain is GAGVSQSPSNKVTEKGKDVELRCDPISGHTALYWYRQSLGQGLEFLIYFQGNSAPDKSGLPSDRFSAERTGGSVSTLTIQRTQQEDSAVYLCASSPIAFGEQYFGPGTRLTVT.

The CDR3 region is CASSFSGRGTLETQYF. As DNA, the CDR3 is TGTGCCAGCAGCTTTAGCGGCAGGGGGACTTTAGAGACCCAGTACTTC. The chain couples TRBV5-8 to TRBJ2-5; D possibly corresponds to TRBD1 (7 bases). CDR1 and CDR2 (germline): SGHTS, YDEGEE. The CDR3 runs 16 residues. V gave up 2 bases and J gave up 4 bases, with 18 bases separating them.

The chain links TRBV20-1 to TRBJ2-5; possibly TRBD1 for D (5 bases). TRBJ2-7 explains the end of the DNA better; the J call may be wrong. Germline loops: CDR1 DFQATT, CDR2 SNEGSKA (reference sequence). The CDR3 length is 14 residues. CDR3 sequence reads: CSARSRQGTYEQYF. Written as DNA, the CDR3 is TGCAGTGCACGTTCAAGGCAGGGAACCTACGAGCAGTACTTC.

The chain has TRBV9 and TRBJ1-1; weak D call: TRBD1 (5 bases). V was cut by 3 bases and J by 1 base, with 13 bases left in between. Germline CDR1 SGDLS, CDR2 YYNGEE. CDR3 length: 15 amino acids. DNA for the CDR3: TGTGCCAGCAGCGCAACAGGCGTCCAGAACACTGAAGCTTTCTTT. Its protein is CASSATGVQNTEAFF.

This rearrangement joins TRBV20-1 to TRBJ2-7; 14 bases line up with TRBD2. V lost 2 bases, J lost 2 bases, and 5 bases stayed unmatched. The CDR3 consists of 16 residues. In germline, CDR1 is DFQATT, CDR2 SNEGSKA (reference sequence). CDR3 residues: CSARRRTSGGPYEQYF. The CDR3 nucleotides are TGCAGTGCTAGACGGCGGACTAGCGGGGGGCCCTACGAGCAGTACTTC.

The chain has TRBV7-3 and TRBJ2-4; 8 nucleotides agree with TRBD2. The end of the DNA is better explained by TRBJ2-5, so the J call may be wrong. This CDR3 is built from 13 residues. Germline V gene data show CDR1 as SGHTA and CDR2 as FQGTGA. Here the CDR3 reads CASSKREGETQYF. In nucleotides, the CDR3 is TGTGCCAGCAGCAAACGGGAGGGAGAGACCCAGTACTTC.

The rearrangement uses TRBV2 and TRBJ1-6, with a possible D match to TRBD1 (6 bases). The CDR3 covers 15 residues. The ends were cut back, 4 bases at V and 5 bases at J, with 12 bases in the middle. Looked up from germline, CDR1 is SNHLY and CDR2 is FYNNEI. The CDR3 DNA reads TGTGCCAGCAGTGGATTTACAGGGAATAATTCACCCCTCCACTTT. Its protein product is CASSGFTGNNSPLHF.

The chain combines TRBV3-1 with TRBJ2-4; 8 bases fit TRBD1. V lost 3 bases to trimming and J lost 0 bases; unmatched junction nucleotides: 10. Germline loops: CDR1 LGHDT, CDR2 YNNKEL (reference sequence). The CDR3 totals 18 residues. CDR3 DNA: TGTGCCAGCAGCCAGCCGGGACAGGTTGCCCCAGCCAAAAACATTCAGTACTTC. Its protein product is CASSQPGQVAPAKNIQYF. Full variable domain (rest looked up from reference TRBV3-1 and TRBJ2-4): DTAVSQTPKYLVTQMGNDKSIKCEQNLGHDTMYWYKQDSKKFLKIMFSYNNKELIINETVPNRFSPKSPDKAHLNLHINSLELGDSAVYFCASSQPGQVAPAKNIQYFGAGTRLSVL.

The chain joins TRBV11-2 to TRBJ2-3; tentative D call: TRBD2 (5 bases). The V end was cut by 2 bases, the J end by 5 bases, with 17 bases between. CDR3 length: 16 amino acids. Per the germline V gene, CDR1 is SGHAT and CDR2 is FQNNGV. The CDR3 nucleotides read TGTGCCAGCAGCTTATTTTTAGGATCACGGGGAGATACGCAGTATTTT. Translating it yields CASSLFLGSRGDTQYF.

The chain combines TRBV27 with TRBJ2-7, with 10 bases identical to TRBD2. Germline CDR1 reads MNHEY; CDR2 reads SMNVEV (reference sequence). The length of the CDR3 is 15 residues. V shed 5 bases, J shed 4 bases, and the junction held 8 bases outside the gene matches. DNA of the CDR3: TGTGCCAGCAGTCCCCGACTAGCGGGTAATTACGAGCAGTACTTC. Protein: CASSPRLAGNYEQYF.

The chain joins TRBV6-1 to TRBJ2-3; no clear D. V was clipped by 5 bases and J by 2 bases, with 11 bases between them. The germline V gene encodes CDR1 MNHNS and CDR2 SASEGT. This CDR3 has 14 amino acids. The CDR3 sequence is CASSNRYYTDTQYF. CDR3 DNA: TGTGCCAGCAGTAATCGATACTACACAGATACGCAGTATTTT.

The chain is built from TRBV24-1 and TRBJ2-7; the match to TRBD1 covers 8 bases. V lost 3 bases and J lost 4; bases outside the gene matches: 7. Germline assignment: CDR1 KGHDR and CDR2 SFDVKD. This CDR3 comprises 15 residues. The CDR3 here is CATSDLDRGPYEQYF. The CDR3 nucleotides read TGTGCCACCAGTGATCTCGACAGGGGCCCTTACGAGCAGTACTTC.

The V and J genes are TRBV11-1 and TRBJ2-7; maybe TRBD1 (6 bases). Trimming removed 6 bases at V and 11 bases at J, with 20 bases between. From germline, CDR1 is SGHAT and CDR2 FQDESV (reference sequence). The CDR3 sequence is 13 residues long. CDR3 sequence: CASSPGQIRVKYF. CDR3 DNA sequence: TGTGCCAGCAGTCCCGGACAGATAAGAGTGAAGTACTTC.

This clonotype was seen at least ten times. The CDR3 loop is CASSPNYGYTF. DNA of the CDR3: TGTGCCAGCAGTCCCAACTATGGCTACACCTTC. The V call is TRBV6-6, the J call TRBJ1-2; D ambiguous. The CDR3 has 11 residues. Trimming took 5 bases from V and 2 from J, leaving 3 bases between them. CDR1 and CDR2 (germline): MNHNY, SVGAGI (reference sequence).

The chain uses TRBV20-1 and TRBJ2-5; D is ambiguous. Germline CDR1 DFQATT, CDR2 SNEGSKA (reference sequence). The CDR3 is 13 amino acids. V was trimmed by 8 bases and J by 4 bases, leaving 17 bases between them. CDR3: CSPARAGRETQYF. The CDR3 coding sequence is TGCAGTCCCGCTCGTGCCGGGCGAGAGACCCAGTACTTC.

This clonotype was seen only a few times. The chain is built from TRBV27 and TRBJ2-7; TRBD2 might be the D (6 bases). The CDR3 contains 16 residues. Trimming left V 5 bases short and J 0 bases short, with 17 bases between. CDR1 is MNHEY and CDR2 is SMNVEV in the germline V gene (reference sequence). CDR3 region: CASSINPLAVSYEQYF. DNA for the CDR3: TGTGCCAGCAGTATTAACCCCTTAGCGGTCTCCTACGAGCAGTACTTC.

The CDR3 is CAYSQRISYEQYF. The CDR3 DNA follows: TGTGCCTACAGCCAAAGGATCTCCTACGAGCAGTACTTC. This chain connects TRBV6-1 to TRBJ2-7; D is unresolved. Germline-derived CDR1 and CDR2 are MNHNS and SASEGT. The CDR3 runs to 13 residues. V was pared by 11 bases and J by 0 bases, with 14 bases between.